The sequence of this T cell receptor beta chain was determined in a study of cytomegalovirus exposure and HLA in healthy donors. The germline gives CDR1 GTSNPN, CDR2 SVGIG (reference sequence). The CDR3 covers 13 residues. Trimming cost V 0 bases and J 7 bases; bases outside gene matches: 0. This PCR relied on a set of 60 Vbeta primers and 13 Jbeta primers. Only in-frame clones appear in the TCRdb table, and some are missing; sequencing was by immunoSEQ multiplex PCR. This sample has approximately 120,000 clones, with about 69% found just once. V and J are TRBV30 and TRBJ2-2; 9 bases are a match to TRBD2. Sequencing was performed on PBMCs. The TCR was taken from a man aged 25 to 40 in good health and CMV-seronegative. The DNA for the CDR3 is TGTGCCTGGAGTGTACTAGCGGGCGGGGAGCTGTTTTTT. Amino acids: CAWSVLAGGELFF.